The rows below give T cell receptor beta chains drawn from one sample of a study of T-cell memory formation after mild COVID-19. TCRdb independently ran MiXCR on the 5' RACE reads; one entry per CDR3 protein. The sample has 400,000 to 500,000 distinct CDR3 sequences, 20% seen once. The sample consisted of PBMCs or a T cell subset sorted from them (not recorded which). The source of these receptors is an adult woman who had mild COVID-19 (a few samples of this study predate the infection). Cell type and time point are not known. The CDR3 runs from the conserved cysteine through the conserved F or W. D genes are given only for firm matches.

V gene	D gene	J gene	CDR3 protein
TRBV10-3	-	TRBJ1-2	CAISESAGTGTYGYTF
TRBV12-3/TRBV12-4	-	TRBJ2-1	CASSFELWEQFF
TRBV2	-	TRBJ2-3	CASSDAVLGDSTDTQYF
TRBV18	-	TRBJ1-4	CASSLQRVNEKLFF
TRBV7-2	-	TRBJ2-3	CASSLLRLTTTDTQYF
TRBV4-3	-	TRBJ1-1	CASSQAFGQGRNTEAFF
TRBV21-1	-	TRBJ2-7	CATVTGRHEQYF
TRBV7-4	-	TRBJ2-7	CASSLYRLRGRYEQYF
TRBV5-6	-	TRBJ2-7	CASSLYGHPQGDHEQYF
TRBV4-3	-	TRBJ2-7	CASSAGEYMDEQYF
TRBV29-1	-	TRBJ2-3	CSVALTDTQYF
TRBV20-1	-	TRBJ2-1	CSAPLETYNEQFF
TRBV6-2/TRBV6-3	-	TRBJ2-1	CASSRSAHEQFF
TRBV19	TRBD1	TRBJ1-5	CAGGQAGNQPQHF
TRBV12-3/TRBV12-4	-	TRBJ2-1	CAVAGVSSYNEQFF
TRBV7-9	TRBD2	TRBJ2-1	CASSHLETGLAGGAGEQFF
TRBV24-1	-	TRBJ2-7	CATSDVEGVYEQYF
TRBV2	-	TRBJ1-5	CASNEGFYQPQHF
TRBV6-5	-	TRBJ1-2	CASGNREEWGYTF
TRBV29-1	-	TRBJ2-7	CSVEVGGFYEQYF
TRBV18	-	TRBJ1-4	CASSDTEATNEKLFF